The sequence of this T cell receptor (beta chain) was determined in a study of T cells in Graves' hyperthyroidism and ophthalmopathy. Points from the study as a whole: In the analysis, a 13 V-J model separated ophthalmopathy from stable hyperthyroidism. The majority of expanded thyroid clonotypes above 0.001 also appeared in blood.

When ophthalmopathy did not progress within 18 months, Graves' hyperthyroidism was considered stable. PBMCs came from 7.5 to 10 ml fresh peripheral blood. From RNA transcripts, TCR beta CDR3 regions were amplified. HTBI primers were employed in a first-round RT-PCR of the TCR CDR3. TCRdb fed the multiplex PCR reads into MiXCR, producing one record per CDR3 protein. The profile covers 350,000 to 400,000 distinct CDR3 sequences, with under 15% appearing a single time and roughly 33% taken by the ten largest. The CDR3 contains 13 residues. With 2 bases removed from V and 6 bases from J, the gap between germline ends came to 11 bases. Germline V gene data show CDR1 as SGDLS and CDR2 as YYNGEE. A note on this clonotype: The antigen is undetermined.

What was sequenced was blood. The chain joins TRBV9 to TRBJ2-5, with no clear D. This receptor was identified in a woman under 40 with Graves' hyperthyroidism. The CDR3 here is CASSVSPSQTQYF. The CDR3 nucleotides are TGTGCCAGCAGCGTCTCCCCTTCACAGACCCAGTACTTC.